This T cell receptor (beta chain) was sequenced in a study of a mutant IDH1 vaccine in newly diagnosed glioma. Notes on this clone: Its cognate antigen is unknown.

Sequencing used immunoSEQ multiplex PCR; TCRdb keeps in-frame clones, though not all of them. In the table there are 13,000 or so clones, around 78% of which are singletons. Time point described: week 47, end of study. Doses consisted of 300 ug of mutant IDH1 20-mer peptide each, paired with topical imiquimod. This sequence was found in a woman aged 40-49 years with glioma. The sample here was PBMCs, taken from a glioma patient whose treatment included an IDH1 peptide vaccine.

The CDR3: CASSRDRATGELFF. The DNA for the CDR3 is TGTGCCAGCAGCCGGGACAGGGCGACCGGGGAGCTGTTTTTT. J is TRBJ2-2 and V is TRBV5-8, with 9 bases identical to TRBD1. The CDR3 contains 14 residues. The ends lost 4 bases at V and 5 bases at J; junction bases unmatched: 3. The germline gives CDR1 SGHTS, CDR2 YDEGEE.